This TCR beta chain appears in the sequencing data of a study of blood T cells in healthy people across ages. Study details: Template switching captured about one barcoded beta molecule per two T cells.

PCR was performed a second time for roughly 6 to 12 cycles using a sample-barcoded 5' primer and a J-beta primer mix. All cDNA molecules were each tagged by a template-switch adaptor with 12 random nucleotides. MiXCR, applied by TCRdb to the 5' RACE reads, yields one record per CDR3 protein. The data contain about 1.4 million distinct CDR3 sequences, 45% to 70% of them singletons. The ends lost 5 bases at V and 0 bases at J; junction bases unmatched: 10. This CDR3 contains 17 residues. Study conclusions and caveats: What prevented conclusive comparison of naive and antigen-experienced cells was that PBMCs were unsorted. Across samples, TCR beta diversity tracked strongly with naive T cell percentage.

Details on this clonotype: What it binds is unknown.

The sequenced material came from blood. This TCR derives from a young man in good health. The rearrangement links TRBV12-3 or TRBV12-4 to TRBJ2-5; 9 bases agree with TRBD2. Written as DNA, the CDR3 is TGTGCCAGCAGTCCTGTAATCAGCGGGGGGTACCAAGAGACCCAGTACTTC. This codes for CASSPVISGGYQETQYF.